This entry lists 30 T cell receptor beta chains sequenced from one sample in a study of spatial heterogeneity in lung cancer. In TCRdb, the 5' RACE reads were re-called with MiXCR into one record per CDR3 protein. Of approximately 40,000 distinct CDR3 sequences listed, 6% to 8% were seen once; the top ten hold under 30%. This sample's time point: sample taken at primary tumor resection. Sequencing of whole RNA from tumor, nontumor lung or frozen PBMC involved no sorting. The input for sequencing was PBMCs, taken at surgery. The receptors here all came from a male donor with early-stage non-small cell lung cancer.

This clonotype appeared many times. The CDR3 DNA is TGTGCCATCAGTGAGTCAGGACAGAGCAATCAGCCCCAGCATTTT. It encodes CAISESGQSNQPQHF. The rearrangement links TRBV10-3 to TRBJ1-5, with TRBD1 as a possible D gene (6 bases). The CDR3 totals 15 residues. CDR1 ENHRY and CDR2 SYGVKD come from the germline V gene. Trimming took 0 bases from V and 1 from J, leaving 7 bases between them.

The V and J genes are TRBV4-3 and TRBJ1-1, with a weak D call TRBD1 (6 bases). V shed 2 bases and J shed 10 bases, with 11 bases lying between them. CDR1 is LGHNA, CDR2 YSLEER, per germline. The CDR3 consists of 12 residues. The DNA of the CDR3 is TGCGCCAGCAGCCAACCCACAGGGCCAGCTTTCTTT. Translation: CASSQPTGPAFF.

Ten or more counts support this clonotype. This sequence joins TRBV5-1 and TRBJ2-1; 9 positions match TRBD2. Germline V lookup: CDR1 SGHRS, CDR2 YFSETQ. This CDR3 is built from 16 residues. V lost 5 bases, J lost 2 bases, and 8 bases stayed unmatched. The CDR3 is CASSLRLAAPYNEQFF. In nucleotides, the CDR3 is TGCGCCAGCAGTCTCCGACTAGCGGCCCCCTACAATGAGCAGTTCTTC.

The chain employs TRBV7-2 and TRBJ2-1; the match to TRBD1 covers 7 bases. The CDR3 is 19 amino acids. V shed 1 base, J shed 7 bases, and the junction held 19 bases outside the gene matches. The germline gives CDR1 SGHTA, CDR2 FQGNSA. The DNA for the CDR3 is TGTGCCAGCAGCTTAGAATGGGGCCGACAGGGTTTGGGGTGGAATGAGCAGTTCTTC. It yields the protein CASSLEWGRQGLGWNEQFF.

This clonotype is large in the sample. The chain has TRBV27 and TRBJ1-2; 8 bases align to TRBD1. Trimming at V came to 5 bases and at J to 2 bases, leaving 4 bases not matched to a gene. The CDR3 has 14 amino acids. Per the germline V gene, CDR1 is MNHEY and CDR2 is SMNVEV (reference sequence). CDR3 in amino acids: CASSVQGANYGYTF. The CDR3 bases are TGTGCCAGCAGTGTGCAGGGGGCAAACTATGGCTACACCTTC.

This clonotype turned up a few times. The chain carries TRBV4-3 and TRBJ1-2; no firm D call. Germline assignment: CDR1 LGHNA and CDR2 YSLEER. The V end was cut by 0 bases, the J end by 6 bases, with 14 bases between. The CDR3 totals 15 residues. This CDR3 is CASSQDHPVLNGYTF. CDR3 nucleotides: TGCGCCAGCAGCCAAGATCACCCCGTCTTGAATGGCTACACCTTC.

Only a few counts were recorded for this clonotype. The gene calls are TRBV28 and TRBJ2-3; TRBD1 agrees at 10 bases. Trimming cost V 3 bases and J 1 base; bases outside gene matches: 4. CDR3 length: 16 amino acids. Germline-derived CDR1 and CDR2 are MDHEN and SYDVKM. This CDR3 reads CASSFLGTGGTDTQYF. The CDR3 region has the DNA TGTGCCAGCAGTTTTCTGGGGACAGGGGGCACAGATACGCAGTATTTT.

In its sample, this clonotype was seen many times. This chain connects TRBV7-6 to TRBJ2-7, with TRBD2 identical over 8 bases. The CDR3 is made up of 14 amino acids. Germline loops: CDR1 SGHVS, CDR2 FNYEAQ. V trimming: 5 bases; J trimming: 5 bases; junction bases outside the gene matches: 8. The CDR3 sequence: CASSPGTRLHEQYF. DNA of the CDR3: TGTGCCAGCAGCCCCGGGACTAGGCTCCACGAGCAGTACTTC.

The genes are TRBV5-1 and TRBJ1-1, with D possibly matching TRBD1 (6 bases). The CDR3 sequence is 13 residues long. The germline V and J ends were trimmed by 6 bases and 10 bases, with 19 bases remaining between them. CDR1 and CDR2 (germline): SGHRS, YFSETQ. The CDR3 region has the DNA TGCGCCAGCACCCCGGGCGGGGGGCAAGGAGCTTTCTTT. Translation gives CASTPGGGQGAFF. The variable domain in full, with the rest retrieved from reference TRBV5-1 and TRBJ1-1, is KAGVTQTPRYLIKTRGQQVTLSCSPISGHRSVSWYQQTPGQGLQFLFEYFSETQRNKGNFPGRFSGRQFSNSRSEMNVSTLELGDSALYLCASTPGGGQGAFFGQGTRLTVV.

In its sample, this clonotype was seen many times. The chain carries TRBV6-2 or TRBV6-3 and TRBJ2-1; possibly TRBD1 or TRBD2 for D (5 bases each). The CDR3 sequence is 16 residues long. Per germline, CDR1 MNHEY and CDR2 SVGEGT. V was shortened by 6 bases and J by 0 bases, with 15 bases between the two germline ends. CDR3 residues: CASRLGLGSSYNEQFF. In DNA form, the CDR3 reads TGTGCCAGCAGATTGGGGCTGGGGAGCTCCTACAATGAGCAGTTCTTC.

This clonotype was picked up many times. V gene TRBV6-1 combines with J gene TRBJ2-3, with D uncertain. Per the germline V gene, CDR1 is MNHNS and CDR2 is SASEGT. Trimming removed 0 bases at V and 7 bases at J, with 11 bases between. CDR3 size: 14 residues. CDR3 sequence: CASSEAPSSNTQYF. CDR3 sequence (DNA): TGTGCCAGCAGTGAAGCCCCTAGTTCGAATACGCAGTATTTT.

The genes are TRBV5-4 and TRBJ2-3; 11 nucleotides agree with TRBD2. CDR1 is SGHNT, CDR2 YYREEE, per germline (reference sequence). Trimming at V came to 5 bases and at J to 4 bases, leaving 6 bases not matched to a gene. The CDR3 length is 15 residues. CDR3 in amino acids: CASSLTSGSADTQYF. For the CDR3, the DNA is TGTGCCAGCAGTTTAACTAGCGGGAGTGCAGATACGCAGTATTTT. The full variable domain, rest sourced from reference TRBV5-4 and TRBJ2-3, is ETGVTQSPTHLIKTRGQQVTLRCSSQSGHNTVSWYQQALGQGPQFIFQYYREEENGRGNFPPRFSGLQFPNYSSELNVNALELDDSALYLCASSLTSGSADTQYFGPGTRLTVL.

A few counts support this clonotype. V and J are TRBV4-2 and TRBJ1-2; possibly TRBD1 for D (5 bases). Germline loops: CDR1 LGHNA, CDR2 YNFKEQ. This CDR3 contains 15 residues. V shed 3 bases and J shed 1 base, with 12 bases lying between them. CDR3 region: CASSQAGGDNYGYTF. The CDR3 bases are TGTGCCAGCAGCCAGGCCGGGGGGGATAACTATGGCTACACCTTC.

This clonotype has ten or more counts. V gene TRBV11-2 combines with J gene TRBJ2-1; TRBD2 might be the D (5 bases). The ends were cut back, 4 bases at V and 9 bases at J, with 19 bases in the middle. This CDR3 region has 15 residues. Germline V gene lookup returns CDR1 SGHAT and CDR2 FQNNGV. For the CDR3, the DNA is TGTGCCAGCAGCTCCCTAGAGGGAGTTCCGGGTGAGCAGTTCTTC. Its protein is CASSSLEGVPGEQFF.

This clonotype was recorded at least ten times. The chain links TRBV3-1 to TRBJ1-2; D perhaps matches TRBD1 (5 bases). CDR1 is LGHDT, CDR2 YNNKEL, per germline (reference sequence). The CDR3 contains 16 residues. Trimming took off 0 bases at V and 4 bases at J, with 15 bases between the two ends. The CDR3: CASSQDPGPNIYGYTF. The CDR3 nucleotides read TGTGCCAGCAGCCAAGATCCGGGACCGAACATCTATGGCTACACCTTC.

The chain employs TRBV12-2 and TRBJ2-7; the DNA was not compared with TRBD2, the D call given in the table. TRBV12-2 constitutes a pseudogene. The CDR3 runs to 16 residues. The CDR3 DNA follows: TGTGCAAGTCGCACAGGACTGGGGAGGAGTGGATACGAGCAGTACGTC. It specifies CASRTGLGRSGYEQYV.

This clonotype appeared many times. V and J are TRBV20-1 and TRBJ2-2, with 8 positions matching TRBD2. V trimming: 0 bases; J trimming: 7 bases; junction bases outside the gene matches: 13. The germline V gene has CDR1 DFQATT and CDR2 SNEGSKA (reference sequence). The CDR3 totals 17 residues. In DNA, the CDR3 is TGCAGTGCTAGAGATCTGGGGAGCGGGAGATTGGGCGGGGAGCTGTTTTTT. It specifies CSARDLGSGRLGGELFF.

This clonotype was recorded at least ten times. The chain combines TRBV24-1 with TRBJ2-2, with no clear D. The V end was cut by 5 bases, the J end by 0 bases, with 9 bases between. CDR1 is KGHDR, CDR2 SFDVKD, per germline. CDR3 length: 15 amino acids. The CDR3 here is CATSVDGSNTGELFF. In nucleotides, the CDR3 is TGTGCCACCAGTGTGGACGGATCGAACACCGGGGAGCTGTTTTTT.

In its sample, this clonotype was seen a few times. This chain connects TRBV27 to TRBJ2-3, with D perhaps given as TRBD1 or TRBD2 (5 bases each). V was clipped by 3 bases and J by 3 bases, with 13 bases between them. This CDR3 region has 15 residues. CDR1 and CDR2 (germline): MNHEY, SMNVEV (reference sequence). In nucleotides, the CDR3 is TGTGCCAGCAGTTTCCCCGGGACGGAGACAGATACGCAGTATTTT. The encoded protein is CASSFPGTETDTQYF.

This clonotype was seen a handful of times. V and J are TRBV7-2 and TRBJ1-2; the D is unclear. CDR3 length: 16 residues. Germline V lookup: CDR1 SGHTA, CDR2 FQGNSA. Trimming took off 5 bases at V and 2 bases at J, with 18 bases between the two ends. DNA for the CDR3: TGTGCCAGCAGCGCGCCAGTTAGGACGGAGAACTATGGCTACACCTTC. Protein product: CASSAPVRTENYGYTF.

This clonotype was detected many times. The genes are TRBV6-2 or TRBV6-3 and TRBJ1-5; D unclear. Germline CDR1 reads MNHEY; CDR2 reads SVGEGT. Trimming shortened V by 5 bases and J by 1 base, and 6 bases separated the two germline ends. The CDR3 spans 13 residues. This CDR3 reads CASSRNSNQPQHF. For the CDR3, the DNA is TGTGCCAGCAGTCGTAACAGCAATCAGCCCCAGCATTTT.

This clonotype occurred a few times. The chain is built from TRBV4-1 and TRBJ1-2; D gene unclear. Germline V gene lookup returns CDR1 MGHRA and CDR2 YSYEKL. V was trimmed by 2 bases and J by 0 bases, leaving 16 bases between them. The CDR3 is 17 residues long. DNA of the CDR3: TGCGCCAGCAGCCAAAAGCGCCTCGGTGTTTCTAACTATGGCTACACCTTC. Translated, it gives CASSQKRLGVSNYGYTF.

This clonotype was seen only a few times. The chain employs TRBV6-2 or TRBV6-3 and TRBJ1-5; 7 bases line up with TRBD1. V gave up 0 bases and J gave up 4 bases; unmatched junction bases: 3. Germline loops: CDR1 MNHEY, CDR2 SVGEGT. The CDR3 runs to 15 residues. The CDR3, as DNA: TGTGCCAGCAGTTACTCGAAGGGGGCGAATCAGCCCCAGCATTTT. This codes for CASSYSKGANQPQHF.

The gene calls are TRBV6-1 and TRBJ2-2; possible D gene TRBD1, 8 bases. The CDR3 is 16 amino acids. Germline CDR1 and CDR2: MNHNS and SASEGT. V was shortened by 2 bases and J by 2 bases, with 12 bases between the two germline ends. The CDR3 DNA reads TGTGCCAGCAGTGAAACAGGGGGGGCAAACACCGGGGAGCTGTTTTTT. Its protein is CASSETGGANTGELFF.

This clonotype was detected only a few times. The CDR3 DNA follows: TGTGCCAGCAGACCCACTAGGTACACCGGGGAGCTGTTTTTT. This codes for CASRPTRYTGELFF. The V and J genes are TRBV12-3 or TRBV12-4 and TRBJ2-2; a possible D gene is TRBD2 (5 bases). The CDR3 is 14 residues long. The ends were cut back, 6 bases at V and 3 bases at J, with 11 bases in the middle.

In its sample, this clonotype was seen a few times. CDR3 sequence reads: CASSYSSYKTETDTQYF. The CDR3 nucleotides are TGTGCCAGCAGTTACTCCTCCTATAAGACGGAGACAGATACGCAGTATTTT. This sequence joins TRBV6-5 and TRBJ2-3; D is unresolved. The CDR3 is 17 residues long. V was trimmed by 0 bases and J by 3 bases, leaving 16 bases between them. CDR1 and CDR2 (germline): MNHEY, SVGAGI.

In its sample, this clonotype was seen a few times. The gene calls are TRBV6-2 or TRBV6-3 and TRBJ1-1; the match to TRBD1 covers 7 bases. The CDR3 runs to 15 residues. Germline CDR1 is MNHEY and CDR2 is SVGEGT. The junction had 12 bases not matched to a gene; V was cut back by 8 bases and J by 3 bases. CDR3 sequence (DNA): TGTGCCAGCTTAGGGGCTACAGGGGCCCACACTGAAGCTTTCTTT. Protein sequence: CASLGATGAHTEAFF.

This clonotype was detected a few times. The chain carries TRBV11-3 and TRBJ2-1; 7 bases match TRBD1. Per germline, CDR1 SGHNT and CDR2 YENEEA. After removal of 4 bases from V and 6 bases from J, the junction contained 9 bases not matched to a gene. The CDR3 totals 15 residues. CDR3 amino acids: CASSSRQGRVNEQFF. In nucleotides, the CDR3 is TGTGCCAGCAGCTCCCGACAGGGTAGGGTCAATGAGCAGTTCTTC.

This clonotype was recorded many times. The chain joins TRBV20-1 to TRBJ1-3, with D possibly TRBD1 on 5 matching bases. This CDR3 contains 15 residues. Germline assignment: CDR1 DFQATT and CDR2 SNEGSKA (reference sequence). V lost 3 bases and J 0 bases, leaving 12 bases between the germline ends. The CDR3 sequence: CSASLWGSSGNTIYF. In DNA, the CDR3 is TGCAGTGCTAGTTTATGGGGGAGCTCTGGAAACACCATATATTTT.

This clonotype was counted at least ten times. This sequence joins TRBV5-1 and TRBJ2-5; D not certain. Germline V CDR1 and CDR2: SGHRS, YFSETQ. Trimming shortened V by 0 bases and J by 1 base, and 7 bases separated the two germline ends. CDR3 length: 14 amino acids. CDR3 loop: CASSLGPAQETQYF. The CDR3 DNA follows: TGCGCCAGCAGCTTGGGGCCGGCCCAAGAGACCCAGTACTTC. Complete variable domain (other parts from reference TRBV5-1 and TRBJ2-5): KAGVTQTPRYLIKTRGQQVTLSCSPISGHRSVSWYQQTPGQGLQFLFEYFSETQRNKGNFPGRFSGRQFSNSRSEMNVSTLELGDSALYLCASSLGPAQETQYFGPGTRLLVL.